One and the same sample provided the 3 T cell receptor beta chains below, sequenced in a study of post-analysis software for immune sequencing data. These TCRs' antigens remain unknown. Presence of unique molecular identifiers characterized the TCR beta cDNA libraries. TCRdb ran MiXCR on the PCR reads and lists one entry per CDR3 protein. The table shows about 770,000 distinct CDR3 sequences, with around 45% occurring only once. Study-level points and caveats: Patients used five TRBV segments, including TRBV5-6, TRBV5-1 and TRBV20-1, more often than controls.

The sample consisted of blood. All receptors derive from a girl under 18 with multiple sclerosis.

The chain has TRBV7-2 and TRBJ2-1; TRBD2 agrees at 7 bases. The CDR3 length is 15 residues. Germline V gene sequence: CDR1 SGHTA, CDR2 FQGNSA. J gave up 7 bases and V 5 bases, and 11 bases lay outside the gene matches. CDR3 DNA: TGTGCCAGCAGCAGTGGCCCAGCGGGGTGGAATGAGCAGTTCTTC. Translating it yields CASSSGPAGWNEQFF.

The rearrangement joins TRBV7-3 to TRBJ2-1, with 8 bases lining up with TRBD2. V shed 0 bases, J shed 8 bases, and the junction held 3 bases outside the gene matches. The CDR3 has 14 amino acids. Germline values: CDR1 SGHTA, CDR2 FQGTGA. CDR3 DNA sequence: TGTGCCAGCAGCTTAACTGAGACTAGCGATGAGCAGTTCTTC. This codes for CASSLTETSDEQFF.

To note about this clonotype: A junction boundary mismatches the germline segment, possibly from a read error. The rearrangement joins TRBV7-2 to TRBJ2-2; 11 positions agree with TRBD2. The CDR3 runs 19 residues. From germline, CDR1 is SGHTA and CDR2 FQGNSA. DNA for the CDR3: TGTGCCAGCAGCTTAGATCAACTAGCGGGGGTTTCGAACACCGGGGAGCGGTTTTTT. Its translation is CASSLDQLAGVSNTGERFF.